This TCR beta chain was profiled in a study of CD8+CD57+ T cells in acquired aplastic anemia (dated by TCRdb to the late 2010s). For the wider study: On average, sorted CD4+ and CD8+ cells yielded 2.5 to 3.5 ug of extracted DNA, with a range of about 0.19 to 30 ug. An average of about 10 million reads for CD4+ cells and approximately 12 million reads for CD8+ cells was obtained from healthy donor samples. General findings and caveats noted by the study authors: CD8+ Simpson's diversity did not differ significantly between patients and healthy controls (P=0.060). Twenty-nine CD8+ CDR3 sequences were found in both patients and controls but appeared to be highly expressed in patients and within the immunodominant clones of the patients.

TCR beta VDJ combination and CDR3 sequence profiling used genomic DNA as the template. An Illumina HiSeq 2000 was the platform used for TCR repertoire sequencing. The authors' analysis ran thus. TRBV/TRBJ rearrangement plots, CDR3 size and DJ length profiles, and Simpson's diversity index were used to assess repertoires. The immunodominant clone was defined as the most abundant DNA sequence in deep sequencing data. CDR3 amino acid sequences were screened for sharing across subjects and were compared with published repertoires and the VDJdb database. The public reads were reanalyzed by TCRdb: fastp trimming at Q25, MiXCR alignment, in-frame beta chains only. Every CDR3 protein is listed once, alongside the most common genes and DNA of its rows. For this entry, the V and J calls and clone size follow TCRdb and not the study's own pipeline. The table for this sample lists roughly 420,000 distinct CDR3 sequences; approximately 70% of them were counted only once. The ten largest clones represent 4% of the sample.

The study deep-sequenced TCR repertoires of sorted CD4+ and CD8+ blood T cells from severe aplastic anemia patients and healthy subjects. Ficoll-Paque density gradient centrifugation was used to isolate peripheral blood mononuclear cells. Before DNA was extracted, CD4+ and CD8+ T cells were sorted using either FACS or magnetic beads. Worth noting for this clonotype: It lacks a known antigen. At one end, the junction sequence differs from germline, possibly due to a read error.

Sequenced input: sorted CD4+, CD8+, or CD8+CD57+ T cells (not recorded which) from PBMCs. The clonotype originates from a human donor in good health, serving as a control.

The CDR3 region has the sequence CASSLRASEHDF. The sequence in DNA is TGTGCCAGCAGCTTAAGAGCTAGCGAGCACGACTTC. Recombination connected TRBV7-3 to TRBJ2-7, and TRBD2 may be the D gene, going by 6 matching bases. Spanning cysteine to phenylalanine, the CDR3 consists of 12 amino acids. Solely the CDR3 DNA is kept, with 36 bases framed from the first base. The germline V gene yields SGHTA for CDR1 and FQGTGA for CDR2.